The source of this TCR beta chain is a study of OX40 agonist ivuxolimab in advanced cancers. For context, the study as a whole: Ivuxolimab, which targeted the costimulatory receptor OX40 (CD134), was an agonistic, fully human IgG2 monoclonal antibody. Intravenous ivuxolimab was administered to patients every 2 weeks at six dose levels: 0.01, 0.1, 0.3, 1.5, 3 and 10 mg/kg. Of the roughly 50 dose-escalation patients, hepatocellular carcinoma was present in 19, melanoma in approximately 15, renal cell carcinoma in 9 and head and neck cancer in 9. The dose-escalation cohort was about 86% male with a mean age of about 65 years, ranging from roughly 23 to 85. Patients were allowed to have had prior anti-PD-1, anti-PD-L1 or anti-CTLA-4 therapy, and about 40% of the dose-escalation patients had been treated with checkpoint inhibitors. Partial responses were achieved by three dose-escalation patients, of whom one had hepatocellular carcinoma and two had cutaneous melanoma. The point of sequencing TCRbeta in the periphery was to test whether ivuxolimab changed TCR sequence diversity and drove clonal T-cell expansion. The paper describes the monotherapy dose-escalation part (N ≈ 51 patients) of the phase I trial of ivuxolimab.

About this clone: Its antigen remains undetermined. No quality values exist for individual bases; no much larger clone is one base distant.

To sequence the TCRbeta CDR3 region, genomic DNA was isolated from the sorted cells. The immunoSEQ Assay was used for sequencing of TCRbeta CDR3 regions. TCRdb's version of the immuneACCESS table is confined to in-frame rearrangements and falls short of the full clone set. An unresolved V gene accounts for under half of the shortfall where checked; the remainder is of unknown origin. Present in this sample are around 62,000 clones, around nine tenths of which were seen just once. The biggest ten clones account for around 0.99% of the sample. The trial excluded patients who had a history of autoimmune disease or who were on systemic immunosuppression. Peripheral blood for TCR sequencing was drawn from every dose cohort at baseline, at cycle 4 day 1 and at cycle 7 day 1. Samples were obtained from an open-label, multicenter, first-in-human phase I dose-escalation trial of ivuxolimab. Adults with locally advanced or metastatic melanoma, renal cell carcinoma, hepatocellular carcinoma or head and neck squamous cell carcinoma were enrolled in the trial. CD4+ and CD8+ T cells were sorted separately from peripheral blood before TCR sequencing.

What the study reported, not specific to this receptor: The antigen specificity of the peripheral T cells that underwent clonal expansion was not determined. At doses of 0.1 to 3.0 mg/kg, clonal expansion of both CD4+ and CD8+ blood T cells was observed from baseline to week 6. Low levels of normalized T-cell clonal expansion were also seen in some patients who did not respond. After ivuxolimab, more expanded clones were found on average in CD8+ T cells than in CD4+ T cells. In the 0.1-3.0 mg/kg groups, partial responders were among the patients with the lowest normalized peripheral clonal expansion, particularly in CD8+ T cells.

V gives up 1 base and J gives up 1 base, and the segment between their germline ends measures 9 bases. Measured from the cysteine to the phenylalanine, the CDR3 is 14 residues long. Left in the record is the CDR3 DNA by itself, 42 bases read in frame from the first base. For CDR1 and CDR2, the germline V gene lists SGHRS and YFSETQ. The sequencing here drew on CD4+ or CD8+ T cells sorted from blood, taken in a trial of the OX40 agonist ivuxolimab. This sequence originates from an adult with an advanced solid tumor such as melanoma, head and neck, liver or kidney cancer. The rearrangement combines TRBV5-1 with TRBJ2-7; the D gene is unclear. The DNA reads TGCGCCAGCAGCTTGCGGTCAGTGTCCTACGAGCAGTACTTC. It encodes CASSLRSVSYEQYF.